This T cell receptor (beta chain) was identified during a study of response to subunit inactivated influenza vaccine. Regarding the study as a whole: The authors proposed limited new T cell recruitment per seasonal influenza vaccination.

TCRdb passed the RT-PCR reads through MiXCR, listing each CDR3 protein once. This sample has 860,000 or so distinct CDR3 sequences, with 21% found just once. Trimming cost V 6 bases and J 0 bases, with 13 bases left between them. The CDR3 has 14 amino acids. Germline V gene sequence: CDR1 DFQATT, CDR2 SNEGSKA (reference sequence). Ten or more counts support this clonotype. As yet, its antigen is unknown. This TCR was sampled from a man in his fifties or sixties who received an inactivated influenza vaccine. This material consisted of PBMCs from blood, taken approximately 5 days after vaccination. V and J are TRBV20-1 and TRBJ2-3; D unclear. DNA for the CDR3: TGCAGTGCCCCCGGTGGAGTAAGCACAGATACGCAGTATTTT. Protein product: CSAPGGVSTDTQYF.